The T cell receptor beta chain described here comes from a study of blood T cell repertoires in COVID-19. The overall study: Nucleic acid was either cDNA or gDNA, and it came from T cells, B-cell-depleted T cells, or PBMCs.

In the source study's methods: Researchers report that nucleated cell counts were estimated from reference gene primer amplification. Profiling relied on immunoSEQ multiplex PCR, and the TCRdb table lists in-frame clones only, not all of them. That table is the source of V, J and clone size, and D and trimming were worked out from the DNA. This table has about 270,000 clones, more than 80% appearing once. V lost 5 bases, J lost 7 bases, and 11 bases lay in between. Germline-derived CDR1 and CDR2 are MNHEY and SVGEGT. The length of the CDR3 is 12 residues. The receptor was isolated from a young woman with acute COVID-19. The chain is built from TRBV6-2 or TRBV6-3 and TRBJ1-2; TRBD1 is a possible D gene (6 bases). The sample consisted of PBMCs or T cells enriched from blood (not recorded which). CDR3 in amino acids: CASSQGTPGYTF. The CDR3 bases are TGTGCCAGCAGTCAGGGGACGCCTGGCTACACCTTC.